A selection of T cell receptor beta chains follows, all from one sample in a study of PD-1 blockade in classical Hodgkin lymphoma. Libraries were prepared by immunoSEQ multiplex PCR; TCRdb keeps only in-frame clonotypes and omits some of them. The table lists around 100,000 clones, around nine tenths of them singletons. Sequenced here: peripheral blood mononuclear cells (PBMCs), sampled before the fourth cycle of nivolumab. The receptors come from a human donor with classical Hodgkin lymphoma. CDR3s include the opening cysteine and the closing phenylalanine or tryptophan. Fields, in order: CDR3 protein, CDR3 DNA, J gene, clone size, D gene, CDR3 length, V gene. A D gene is named only where the DNA matches it firmly. Only part of the rows carry a size: once, few, many, or a class if the clone is expanded.

CDR3 protein: CASSYSFSDQPQHF
CDR3 DNA: TGTGCCAGCAGTTACTCATTTAGTGATCAGCCCCAGCATTTT
J gene: TRBJ1-5
clone size: NA
D gene: NA
CDR3 length: 14
V gene: TRBV6-5

CDR3 protein: CASSQDSGTEKLFF
CDR3 DNA: TGTGCCAGCAGCCAAGACTCGGGGACTGAAAAACTGTTTTTT
J gene: TRBJ1-4
clone size: few
D gene: NA
CDR3 length: 14
V gene: TRBV4-2

CDR3 protein: CSAVDDGSSYEQYF
CDR3 DNA: TGCAGCGCGGTGGATGACGGCAGCTCCTACGAGCAGTACTTC
J gene: TRBJ2-7
clone size: NA
D gene: NA
CDR3 length: 14
V gene: TRBV29-1

CDR3 protein: CSVEVGGLDGYTF
CDR3 DNA: TGCAGCGTTGAGGTGGGGGGACTTGATGGCTACACCTTC
J gene: TRBJ1-2
clone size: NA
D gene: NA
CDR3 length: 13
V gene: TRBV29-1

CDR3 protein: CASSPWTSGEGEQYF
CDR3 DNA: TGTGCCAGCAGCCCTTGGACTAGCGGGGAGGGCGAGCAGTACTTC
J gene: TRBJ2-7
clone size: NA
D gene: TRBD2
CDR3 length: 15
V gene: TRBV7-2

CDR3 protein: CASSQTGLTEAFF
CDR3 DNA: TGTGCCAGCAGCCAAACAGGGCTCACTGAAGCTTTCTTT
J gene: TRBJ1-1
clone size: NA
D gene: NA
CDR3 length: 13
V gene: TRBV5-6

CDR3 protein: CASSIDSTGFTEAFF
CDR3 DNA: TGTGCCAGTAGTATAGATTCGACAGGGTTTACTGAAGCTTTCTTT
J gene: TRBJ1-1
clone size: NA
D gene: TRBD1
CDR3 length: 15
V gene: TRBV19

CDR3 protein: CASRKLLAGTDTQYF
CDR3 DNA: TGTGCCAGCAGAAAACTGCTAGCGGGCACAGATACGCAGTATTTT
J gene: TRBJ2-3
clone size: NA
D gene: TRBD2
CDR3 length: 15
V gene: TRBV7-2

CDR3 protein: CAISEPPTGADTQYF
CDR3 DNA: TGTGCCATCAGTGAGCCCCCCACAGGGGCAGATACGCAGTATTTT
J gene: TRBJ2-3
clone size: NA
D gene: TRBD1
CDR3 length: 15
V gene: TRBV10-3

CDR3 protein: CASSLRAGEGETQYF
CDR3 DNA: TGTGCCAGCAGCCTACGAGCGGGGGAAGGAGAGACCCAGTACTTC
J gene: TRBJ2-5
clone size: NA
D gene: TRBD2
CDR3 length: 15
V gene: TRBV7-2

CDR3 protein: CAWSMMTGSHGAFF
CDR3 DNA: TGTGCCTGGAGTATGATGACAGGCTCCCACGGAGCTTTCTTT
J gene: TRBJ1-1
clone size: NA
D gene: NA
CDR3 length: 14
V gene: TRBV30

CDR3 protein: CASSQDGTGASNEQFF
CDR3 DNA: TGCGCCAGCAGCCAAGACGGGACAGGGGCGTCGAATGAGCAGTTCTTC
J gene: TRBJ2-1
clone size: NA
D gene: TRBD1
CDR3 length: 16
V gene: TRBV4-3

CDR3 protein: CASSLQLGRDEQFF
CDR3 DNA: TGCGCCAGCAGCTTGCAGCTCGGGCGCGATGAGCAGTTCTTC
J gene: TRBJ2-1
clone size: NA
D gene: NA
CDR3 length: 14
V gene: TRBV5-1

CDR3 protein: CASSLFAGENYEQYF
CDR3 DNA: TGTGCCAGCAGCTTATTTGCCGGGGAAAACTACGAGCAGTACTTC
J gene: TRBJ2-7
clone size: NA
D gene: NA
CDR3 length: 15
V gene: TRBV7-3